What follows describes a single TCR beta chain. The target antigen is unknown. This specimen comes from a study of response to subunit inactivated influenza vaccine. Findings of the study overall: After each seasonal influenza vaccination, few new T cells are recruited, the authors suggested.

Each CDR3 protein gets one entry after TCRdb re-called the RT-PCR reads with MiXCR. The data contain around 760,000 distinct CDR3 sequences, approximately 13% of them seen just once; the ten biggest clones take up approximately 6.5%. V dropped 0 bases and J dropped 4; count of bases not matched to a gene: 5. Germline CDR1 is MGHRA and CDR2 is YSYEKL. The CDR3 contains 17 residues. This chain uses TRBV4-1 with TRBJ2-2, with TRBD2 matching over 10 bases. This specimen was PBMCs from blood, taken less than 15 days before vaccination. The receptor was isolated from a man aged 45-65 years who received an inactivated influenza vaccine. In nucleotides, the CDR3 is TGCGCCAGCAGCCAAGATAGTCCTAGCGGGGGCACCGGGGAGCTGTTTTTT. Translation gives CASSQDSPSGGTGELFF.